Shown below are 15 T cell receptor beta chains from a single sample sequenced in a study of blood T cell repertoires in COVID-19 (dated by TCRdb to the early 2020s). Library preparation was by the immunoSEQ multiplex PCR assay. Drawn from immuneACCESS, this table holds only the in-frame rearrangements with V and J called that TCRdb kept. Clones are partly lost; checked studies trace under half to an unresolved V gene and leave the rest unexplained. The sample contains 240,000 or so clones, around 84% of them found a single time. The biggest ten clones account for around 7.3% of the sample. The material sequenced was peripheral blood. These receptor sequences come from a woman aged 70-85 years with active or convalescent COVID-19.

The chain links TRBV18 to TRBJ2-3; no definite D call. V gave up 6 bases and J gave up 9 bases, with 13 bases separating them. This CDR3 contains 12 residues. CDR1 is KGHSH and CDR2 is LQKENI in the germline V gene. This chain's CDR3 is CASSLPVETQYF. DNA for the CDR3: TGTGCCAGCTCCCTCCCCGTAGAGACGCAGTATTTT.

The chain employs TRBV29-1 and TRBJ2-7; 10 bases agree with TRBD2. Germline CDR1 and CDR2: SQVTM and ANQGSEA. The CDR3 is made up of 14 amino acids. J gave up 1 base and V 5 bases, and 5 bases lay outside the gene matches. The CDR3 region is CSVYGLAESYEQYF. The CDR3 region has the DNA TGCAGCGTTTACGGACTAGCGGAGTCCTACGAGCAGTACTTC.

The V and J genes are TRBV15 and TRBJ2-7, with D maybe TRBD1 (5 bases). The CDR3 has 13 amino acids. Trimming pared 0 bases from V and 5 bases from J, leaving 8 bases between. Looked up from germline, CDR1 is LNHNV and CDR2 is YYDKDF (reference sequence). The CDR3 nucleotides are TGTGCCACCAGCAGAGATCAGGGTAACGAGCAGTACTTC. It yields the protein CATSRDQGNEQYF.

This sequence joins TRBV19 and TRBJ1-2, with 10 bases lining up with TRBD1. CDR3 length: 15 amino acids. The V gene end was trimmed by 3 bases and the J gene end by 7 bases; junction bases not matched to a gene: 8. CDR1 is LNHDA and CDR2 is SQIVND in the germline V gene (reference sequence). This CDR3 is CASSIPTGGAVGYTF. CDR3 bases: TGTGCCAGTAGTATTCCGACAGGGGGCGCGGTTGGCTACACCTTC. Supplemented by reference TRBV19 and TRBJ1-2, the full variable domain reads DGGITQSPKYLFRKEGQNVTLSCEQNLNHDAMYWYRQDPGQGLRLIYYSQIVNDFQKGDIAEGYSVSREKKESFPLTVTSAQKNPTAFYLCASSIPTGGAVGYTFGSGTRLTVV.

The CDR3 DNA sequence: TGTGCCAGCAGCTTGGGCGACCCCCTTGGCCCCGGCGGCTATGGCTACACCTTC. This sequence encodes CASSLGDPLGPGGYGYTF. The rearrangement uses TRBV5-5 and TRBJ1-2; D remains unclear. Germline V CDR1 and CDR2: SGHKS, YYEKEE (reference sequence). This CDR3 region has 18 residues. The ends were cut back, 0 bases at V and 4 bases at J, with 22 bases in the middle.

The CDR3 is CASSSHQGAGTEAFF. The CDR3 DNA sequence: TGTGCCAGCAGCTCACATCAGGGGGCAGGGACTGAAGCTTTCTTT. V is TRBV11-3 and J is TRBJ1-1; 8 positions agree with TRBD1. The V and J ends lost 4 bases and 5 bases, in that order; junction bases with no gene match: 9. CDR3 length equals 15 residues. The germline CDR1 and CDR2 sequences are SGHNT and YENEEA.

The chain links TRBV5-1 to TRBJ1-6, with unresolved D. V was cut by 4 bases and J by 6 bases, with 17 bases left in between. CDR1 is SGHRS and CDR2 is YFSETQ in the germline V gene. CDR3 length equals 16 residues. As DNA, the CDR3 is TGCGCCAGCAGCAAAGAGGGTAGGAGGACTAATTCACCCCTCCACTTT. As protein: CASSKEGRRTNSPLHF. The full variable domain, completed using reference TRBV5-1 and TRBJ1-6, is KAGVTQTPRYLIKTRGQQVTLSCSPISGHRSVSWYQQTPGQGLQFLFEYFSETQRNKGNFPGRFSGRQFSNSRSEMNVSTLELGDSALYLCASSKEGRRTNSPLHFGNGTRLTVT.

The gene calls are TRBV6-5 and TRBJ1-1; D remains ambiguous. V was shortened by 5 bases and J by 3 bases, with 10 bases between the two germline ends. This CDR3 comprises 13 residues. CDR1 is MNHEY, CDR2 SVGAGI, per germline. Written as DNA, the CDR3 is TGTGCCAGCAGTCTTCCGGGGTACACTGAAGCTTTCTTT. This codes for CASSLPGYTEAFF.

The J gene is TRBJ1-3, the V gene TRBV13, with 7 bases identical to TRBD1. The CDR3 is 17 residues long. Per the germline V gene, CDR1 is PRHDT and CDR2 is FYEKMQ (reference sequence). Germline trimming cut 6 bases from V and 0 bases from J; bases unmatched to any gene: 11. The CDR3 protein is CASSFATGALSGNTIYF. The CDR3 DNA sequence: TGTGCCAGCAGTTTCGCCACAGGGGCCCTCTCTGGAAACACCATATATTTT.

The V call is TRBV5-5, the J call TRBJ2-7; a possible D gene is TRBD1 (6 bases). The CDR3 has 14 amino acids. Germline values: CDR1 SGHKS, CDR2 YYEKEE (reference sequence). Between the trimmed V and J ends, which lost 2 bases and 7 bases, there was a span of 16 bases. This CDR3 reads CASSFGTPGEEQYF. The CDR3 DNA reads as TGTGCCAGCAGCTTCGGGACACCTGGGGAGGAGCAGTACTTC.

The V gene is TRBV2, the J gene TRBJ1-1; D perhaps matches TRBD1 (6 bases). The germline V gene has CDR1 SNHLY and CDR2 FYNNEI. Trimming stripped 4 bases from V and 0 bases from J, with 12 bases between. This CDR3 is built from 15 residues. The CDR3 is CASSGRGIMNTEAFF. The CDR3 DNA reads as TGTGCCAGCAGTGGAAGGGGGATCATGAACACTGAAGCTTTCTTT.

The rearrangement links TRBV7-6 to TRBJ1-6; D gene unclear. Between the trimmed V and J ends, which lost 1 base and 5 bases, there was a span of 3 bases. This CDR3 has 13 amino acids. Germline V CDR1 and CDR2: SGHVS, FNYEAQ. The CDR3 coding sequence is TGTGCCAGCAGCTTAGTCAATAATTCACCCCTCCACTTT. Its protein is CASSLVNNSPLHF.

The V and J genes are TRBV14 and TRBJ1-3; no clear D gene. CDR3 length: 13 residues. CDR1 and CDR2 (germline): SGHDN, FVKESK. V was clipped by 4 bases and J by 4 bases, with 8 bases between them. CDR3 DNA sequence: TGTGCCAGCAGCCGAGAGCGGGGAAACACCATATATTTT. Protein: CASSRERGNTIYF.

The chain's CDR3 is CASSKAGLDTQYF. The CDR3, as DNA: TGTGCCAGTAGTAAGGCAGGGCTGGATACGCAGTATTTT. V usage is TRBV19 and J usage is TRBJ2-3; maybe TRBD1 (5 bases). This CDR3 spans 13 amino acids. CDR1 is LNHDA, CDR2 SQIVND, per germline (reference sequence). V was pared by 4 bases and J by 6 bases, with 11 bases between.

This clone showed up just once. This chain joins TRBV10-1 and TRBJ2-3; TRBD1 is a possible D gene (6 bases). The germline CDR1 and CDR2 sequences are WNHNN and SYGVQD (reference sequence). The V end lost 2 bases, the J end lost 0 bases, and 30 bases lay between the germline ends. The CDR3 length is 22 residues. CDR3 sequence (DNA): TGCGCCAGCAGTGAGACCCCCCGGCGACAGGCGATTATCCCAACTAGCACAGATACGCAGTATTTT. Protein sequence: CASSETPRRQAIIPTSTDTQYF.